This T cell receptor (beta chain) emerged from a study of shared clonotypes between healthy human individuals. The table came from immunoSEQ multiplex PCR; TCRdb's copy has only in-frame clones and leaves some out. The sample has approximately 2.1 million clones, 93% seen once; the top ten hold 0.39%. CDR1 LGHNA and CDR2 YSLEER come from the germline V gene. V gave up 4 bases and J gave up 3 bases; unmatched junction bases: 13. CDR3 length: 17 amino acids. The clonotype originates from a man between 18 and 29 years old in good health. Some clones in this sample may be carry-over from other donors' samples. V usage is TRBV4-3 and J usage is TRBJ2-7, with 9 bases identical to TRBD2. Source material: naive CD4+ T cells from PBMCs. Subset noted: CD45RA+ positively selected. CDR3 region: CASSPGVQAGGRYEQYF. The CDR3 nucleotides are TGCGCCAGCAGCCCTGGAGTCCAAGCGGGAGGACGCTACGAGCAGTACTTC.